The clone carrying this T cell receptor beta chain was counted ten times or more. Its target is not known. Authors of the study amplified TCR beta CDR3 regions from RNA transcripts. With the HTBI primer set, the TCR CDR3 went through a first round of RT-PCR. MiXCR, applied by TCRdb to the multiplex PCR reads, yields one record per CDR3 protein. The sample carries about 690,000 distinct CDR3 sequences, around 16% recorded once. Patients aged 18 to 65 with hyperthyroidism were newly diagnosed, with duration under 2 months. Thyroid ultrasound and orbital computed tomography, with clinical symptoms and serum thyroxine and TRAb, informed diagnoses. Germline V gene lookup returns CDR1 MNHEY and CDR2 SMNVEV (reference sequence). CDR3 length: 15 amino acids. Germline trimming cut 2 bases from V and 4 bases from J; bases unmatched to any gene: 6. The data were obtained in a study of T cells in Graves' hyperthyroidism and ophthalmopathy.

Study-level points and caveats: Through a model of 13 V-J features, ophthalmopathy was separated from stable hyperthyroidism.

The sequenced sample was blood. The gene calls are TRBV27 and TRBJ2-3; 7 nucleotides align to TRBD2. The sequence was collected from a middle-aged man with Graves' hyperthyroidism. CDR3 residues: CASSLLREVPDTQYF. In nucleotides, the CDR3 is TGTGCCAGCAGTTTACTCCGGGAGGTTCCAGATACGCAGTATTTT.